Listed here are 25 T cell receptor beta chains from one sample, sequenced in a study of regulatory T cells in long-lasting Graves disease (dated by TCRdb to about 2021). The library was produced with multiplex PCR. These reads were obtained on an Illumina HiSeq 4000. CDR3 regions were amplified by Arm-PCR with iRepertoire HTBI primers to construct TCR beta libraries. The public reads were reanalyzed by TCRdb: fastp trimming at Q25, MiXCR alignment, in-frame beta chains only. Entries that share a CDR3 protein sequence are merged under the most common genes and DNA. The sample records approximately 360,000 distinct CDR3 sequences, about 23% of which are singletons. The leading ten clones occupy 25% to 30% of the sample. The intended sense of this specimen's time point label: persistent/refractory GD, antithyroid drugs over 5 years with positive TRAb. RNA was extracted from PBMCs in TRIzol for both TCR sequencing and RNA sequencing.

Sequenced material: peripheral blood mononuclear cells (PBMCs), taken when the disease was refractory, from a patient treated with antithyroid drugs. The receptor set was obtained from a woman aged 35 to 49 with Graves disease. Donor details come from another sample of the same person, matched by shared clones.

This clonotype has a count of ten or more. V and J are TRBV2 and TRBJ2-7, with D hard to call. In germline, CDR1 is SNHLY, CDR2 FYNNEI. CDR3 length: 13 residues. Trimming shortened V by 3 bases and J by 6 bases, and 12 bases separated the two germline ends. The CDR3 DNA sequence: TGTGCCAGCAGTGACGGAAGACAACTCGAGCAGTACTTC. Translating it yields CASSDGRQLEQYF.

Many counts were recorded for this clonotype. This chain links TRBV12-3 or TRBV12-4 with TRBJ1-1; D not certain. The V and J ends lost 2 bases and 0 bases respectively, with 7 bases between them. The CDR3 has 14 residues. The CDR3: CASSLRTLNTEAFF. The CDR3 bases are TGTGCCAGCAGTTTACGAACCCTGAACACTGAAGCTTTCTTT.

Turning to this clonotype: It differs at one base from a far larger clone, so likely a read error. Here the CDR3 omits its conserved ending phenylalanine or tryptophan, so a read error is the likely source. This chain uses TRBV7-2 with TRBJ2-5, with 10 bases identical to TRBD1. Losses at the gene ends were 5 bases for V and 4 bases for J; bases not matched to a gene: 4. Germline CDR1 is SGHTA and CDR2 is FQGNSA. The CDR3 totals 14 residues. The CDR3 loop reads CASSLRDRGETQYI. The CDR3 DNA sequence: TGTGCCAGCAGCCTCCGGGACAGGGGAGAGACCCAGTACATC.

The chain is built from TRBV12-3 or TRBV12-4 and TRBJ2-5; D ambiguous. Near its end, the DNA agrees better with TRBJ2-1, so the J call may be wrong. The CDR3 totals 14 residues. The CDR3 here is CASSLDGQLNEQFF. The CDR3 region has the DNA TGTGCCAGCAGTTTAGATGGGCAACTCAATGAGCAGTTCTTC.

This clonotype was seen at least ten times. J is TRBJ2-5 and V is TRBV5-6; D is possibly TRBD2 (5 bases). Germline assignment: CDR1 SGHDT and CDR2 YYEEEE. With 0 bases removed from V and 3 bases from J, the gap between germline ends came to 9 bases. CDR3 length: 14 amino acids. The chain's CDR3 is CASSLARTEETQYF. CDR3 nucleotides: TGTGCCAGCAGCTTGGCCAGGACTGAAGAGACCCAGTACTTC.

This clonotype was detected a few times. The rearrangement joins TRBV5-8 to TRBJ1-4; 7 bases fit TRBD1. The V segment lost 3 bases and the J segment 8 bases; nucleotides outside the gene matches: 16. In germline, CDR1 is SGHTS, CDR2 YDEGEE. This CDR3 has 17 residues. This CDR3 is CASSSTPHRGWGEKLFF. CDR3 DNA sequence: TGTGCCAGCAGCTCTACCCCCCACAGGGGATGGGGAGAAAAACTGTTTTTT.

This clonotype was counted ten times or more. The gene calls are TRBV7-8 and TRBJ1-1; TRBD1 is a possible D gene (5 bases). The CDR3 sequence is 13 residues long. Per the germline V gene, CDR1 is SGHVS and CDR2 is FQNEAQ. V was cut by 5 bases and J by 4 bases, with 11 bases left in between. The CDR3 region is CASSRRGITEAFF. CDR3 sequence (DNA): TGTGCCAGCAGCCGCCGGGGGATCACTGAAGCTTTCTTT.

The CDR3 sequence is CASSNGFRDYSNQPQHF. The CDR3 DNA follows: TGTGCCAGTAGTAATGGCTTCCGGGATTATAGCAATCAGCCCCAGCATTTT. V gene TRBV19 combines with J gene TRBJ1-5; D uncertain. The germline V and J ends were trimmed by 4 bases and 0 bases, with 16 bases remaining between them. This CDR3 has 17 residues. Per the germline V gene, CDR1 is LNHDA and CDR2 is SQIVND (reference sequence).

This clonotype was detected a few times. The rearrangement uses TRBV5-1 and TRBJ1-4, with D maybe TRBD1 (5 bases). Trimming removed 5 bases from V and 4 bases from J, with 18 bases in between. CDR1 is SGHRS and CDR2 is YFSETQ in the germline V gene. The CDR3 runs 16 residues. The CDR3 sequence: CASRTGGTRFNEKLFF. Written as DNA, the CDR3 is TGCGCCAGCAGGACGGGAGGGACCCGGTTTAATGAAAAACTGTTTTTT.

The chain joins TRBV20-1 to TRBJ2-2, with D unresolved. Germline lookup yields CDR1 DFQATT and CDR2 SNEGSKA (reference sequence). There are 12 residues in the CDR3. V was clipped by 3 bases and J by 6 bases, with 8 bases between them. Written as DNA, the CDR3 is TGCAGTGCTAGTAGGTCTGCCGGGGAGCTGTTTTTT. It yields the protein CSASRSAGELFF.

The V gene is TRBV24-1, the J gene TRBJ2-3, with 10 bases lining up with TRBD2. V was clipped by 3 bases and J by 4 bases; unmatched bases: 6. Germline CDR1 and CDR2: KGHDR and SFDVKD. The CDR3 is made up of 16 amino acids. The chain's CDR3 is CATSDRAGGPSDTQYF. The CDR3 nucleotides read TGTGCCACCAGTGATAGAGCGGGAGGGCCGTCAGATACGCAGTATTTT.

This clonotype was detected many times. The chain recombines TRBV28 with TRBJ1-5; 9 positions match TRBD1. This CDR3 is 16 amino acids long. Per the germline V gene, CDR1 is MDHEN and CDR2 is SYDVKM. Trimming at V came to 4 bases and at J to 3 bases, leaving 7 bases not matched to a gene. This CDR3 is CASSWDRVRDNQPQHF. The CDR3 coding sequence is TGTGCCAGCAGTTGGGACAGGGTAAGGGACAATCAGCCCCAGCATTTT.

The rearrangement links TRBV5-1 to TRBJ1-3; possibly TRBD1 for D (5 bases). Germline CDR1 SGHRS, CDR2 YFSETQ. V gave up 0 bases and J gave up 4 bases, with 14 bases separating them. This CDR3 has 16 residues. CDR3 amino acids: CASSLAGTRRGNTIYF. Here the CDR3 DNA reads TGCGCCAGCAGCTTGGCGGGGACTCGTAGAGGAAACACCATATATTTT.

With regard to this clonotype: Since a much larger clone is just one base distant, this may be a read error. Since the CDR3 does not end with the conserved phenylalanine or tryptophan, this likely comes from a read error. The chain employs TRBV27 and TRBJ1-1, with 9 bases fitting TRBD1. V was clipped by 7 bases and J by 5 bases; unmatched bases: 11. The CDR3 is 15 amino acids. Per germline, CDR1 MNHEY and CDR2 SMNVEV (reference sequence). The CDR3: CASTPSQGAWTEAFL. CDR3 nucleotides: TGTGCCAGCACTCCCTCACAGGGGGCGTGGACTGAAGCTTTCCTT.

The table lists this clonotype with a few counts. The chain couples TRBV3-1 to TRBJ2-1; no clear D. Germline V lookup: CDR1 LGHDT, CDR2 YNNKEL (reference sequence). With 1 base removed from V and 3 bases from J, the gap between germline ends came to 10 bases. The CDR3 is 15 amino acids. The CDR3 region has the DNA TGTGCCAGCAGCCAAGGACCCCAGGACTACAATGAGCAGTTCTTC. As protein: CASSQGPQDYNEQFF.

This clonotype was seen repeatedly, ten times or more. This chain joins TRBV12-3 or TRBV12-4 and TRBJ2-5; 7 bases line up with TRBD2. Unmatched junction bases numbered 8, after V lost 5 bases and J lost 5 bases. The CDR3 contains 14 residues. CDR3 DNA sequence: TGTGCCAGCAGTGGGACGGGAGGTGGTGAGACCCAGTACTTC. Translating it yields CASSGTGGGETQYF.

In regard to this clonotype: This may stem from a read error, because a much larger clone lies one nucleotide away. The CDR3: CASSRGVSGANVLTF. DNA for the CDR3: TGTGCCAGCAGCCGAGGGGTATCTGGGGCCAACGTCCTGACTTTC. V is TRBV7-8 and J is TRBJ2-6; D could derive from TRBD1 or TRBD2 (5 bases each). This CDR3 has 15 residues. The germline V and J ends were trimmed by 5 bases and 1 base, with 9 bases remaining between them. Germline CDR1 reads SGHVS; CDR2 reads FQNEAQ.

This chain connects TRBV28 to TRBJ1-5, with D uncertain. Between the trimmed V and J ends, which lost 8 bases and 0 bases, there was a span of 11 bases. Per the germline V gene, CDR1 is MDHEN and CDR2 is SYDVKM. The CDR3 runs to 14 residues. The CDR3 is CASLHLSSNQPQHF. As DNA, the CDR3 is TGTGCCAGCCTACATTTATCTAGCAATCAGCCCCAGCATTTT.

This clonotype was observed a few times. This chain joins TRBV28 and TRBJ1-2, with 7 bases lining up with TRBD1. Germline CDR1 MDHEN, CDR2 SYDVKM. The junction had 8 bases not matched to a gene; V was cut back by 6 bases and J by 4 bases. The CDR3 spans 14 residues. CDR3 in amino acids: CASRQGNTIYGYTF. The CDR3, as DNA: TGTGCCAGCAGACAGGGGAATACTATCTATGGCTACACCTTC.

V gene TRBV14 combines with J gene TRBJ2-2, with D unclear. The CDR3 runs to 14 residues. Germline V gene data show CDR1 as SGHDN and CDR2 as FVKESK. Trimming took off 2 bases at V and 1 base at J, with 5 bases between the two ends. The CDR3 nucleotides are TGTGCCAGCAGCCAATTCAAGAACACCGGGGAGCTGTTTTTT. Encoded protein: CASSQFKNTGELFF. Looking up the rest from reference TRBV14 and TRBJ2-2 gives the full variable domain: EAGVTQFPSHSVIEKGQTVTLRCDPISGHDNLYWYRRVMGKEIKFLLHFVKESKQDESGMPNNRFLAERTGGTYSTLKVQPAELEDSGVYFCASSQFKNTGELFFGEGSRLTVL.

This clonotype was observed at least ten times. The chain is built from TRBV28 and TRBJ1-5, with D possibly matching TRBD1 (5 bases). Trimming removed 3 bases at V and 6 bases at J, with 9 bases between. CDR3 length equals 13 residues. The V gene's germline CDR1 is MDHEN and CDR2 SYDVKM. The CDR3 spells CASSLGQTQPQHF. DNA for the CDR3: TGTGCCAGCAGTTTGGGGCAGACTCAGCCCCAGCATTTT.

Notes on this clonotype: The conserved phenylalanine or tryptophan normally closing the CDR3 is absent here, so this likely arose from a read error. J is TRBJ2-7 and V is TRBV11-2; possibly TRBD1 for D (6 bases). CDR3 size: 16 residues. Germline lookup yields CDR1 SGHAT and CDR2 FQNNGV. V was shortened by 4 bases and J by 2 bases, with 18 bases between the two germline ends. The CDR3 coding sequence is TGTGCCAGCAGCTCGTACAGGGAAAAGATCCCCTACGAGCAGTACCTC. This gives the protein CASSSYREKIPYEQYL.

The CDR3, as DNA: TGTGCCAGCAGCTTAGACGGGACACGTTCCTACGAGCAGTACTTC. Translation: CASSLDGTRSYEQYF. This rearrangement joins TRBV7-9 to TRBJ2-7; TRBD1 is a possible D gene (6 bases). This CDR3 spans 15 amino acids. Trimming shortened V by 1 base and J by 1 base, and 11 bases separated the two germline ends. Germline values: CDR1 SEHNR, CDR2 FQNEAQ (reference sequence).

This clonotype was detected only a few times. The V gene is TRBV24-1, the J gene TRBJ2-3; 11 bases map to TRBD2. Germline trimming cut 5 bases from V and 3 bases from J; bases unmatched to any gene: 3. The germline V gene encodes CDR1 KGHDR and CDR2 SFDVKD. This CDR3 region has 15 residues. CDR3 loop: CATSGTSGRTDTQYF. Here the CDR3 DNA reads TGTGCCACCAGTGGAACTAGCGGGAGAACAGATACGCAGTATTTT.

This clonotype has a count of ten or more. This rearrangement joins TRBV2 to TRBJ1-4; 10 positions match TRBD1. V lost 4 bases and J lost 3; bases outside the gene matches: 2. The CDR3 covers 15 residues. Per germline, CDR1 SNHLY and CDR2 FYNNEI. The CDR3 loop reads CASSGQGAANEKLFF. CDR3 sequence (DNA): TGTGCCAGCAGTGGACAGGGGGCGGCTAATGAAAAACTGTTTTTT.